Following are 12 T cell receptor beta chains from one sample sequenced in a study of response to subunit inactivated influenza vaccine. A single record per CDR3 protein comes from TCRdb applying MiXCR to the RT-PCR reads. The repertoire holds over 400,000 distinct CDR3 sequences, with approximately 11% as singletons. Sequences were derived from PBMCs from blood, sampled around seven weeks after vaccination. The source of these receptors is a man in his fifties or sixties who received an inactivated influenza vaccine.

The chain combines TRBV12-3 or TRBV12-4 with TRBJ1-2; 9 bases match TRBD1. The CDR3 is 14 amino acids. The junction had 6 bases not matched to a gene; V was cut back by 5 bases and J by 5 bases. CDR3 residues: CASSRDRVRYGYTF. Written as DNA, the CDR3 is TGTGCCAGCAGTAGGGACAGGGTTAGGTATGGCTACACCTTC.

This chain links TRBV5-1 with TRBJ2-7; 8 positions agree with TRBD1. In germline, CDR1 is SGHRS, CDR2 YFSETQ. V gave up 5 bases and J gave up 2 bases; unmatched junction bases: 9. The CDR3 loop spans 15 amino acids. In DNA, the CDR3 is TGCGCCAGCAGGCCTCCAGGACAGGGAACCTACGAGCAGTACTTC. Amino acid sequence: CASRPPGQGTYEQYF.

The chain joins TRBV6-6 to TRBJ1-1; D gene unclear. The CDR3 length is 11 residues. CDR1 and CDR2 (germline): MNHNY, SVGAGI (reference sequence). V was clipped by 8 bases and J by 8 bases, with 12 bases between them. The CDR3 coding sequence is TGTGCCAGCGGTCATAGAGGGGAAGCTTTCTTT. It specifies CASGHRGEAFF.

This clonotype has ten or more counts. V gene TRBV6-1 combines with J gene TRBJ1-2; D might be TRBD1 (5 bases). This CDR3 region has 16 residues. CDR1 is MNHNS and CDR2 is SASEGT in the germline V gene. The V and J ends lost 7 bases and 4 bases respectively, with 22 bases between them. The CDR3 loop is CASNRDRTTAGYGYTF. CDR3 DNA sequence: TGTGCCAGCAACCGGGACCGAACTACGGCTGGCTATGGCTACACCTTC.

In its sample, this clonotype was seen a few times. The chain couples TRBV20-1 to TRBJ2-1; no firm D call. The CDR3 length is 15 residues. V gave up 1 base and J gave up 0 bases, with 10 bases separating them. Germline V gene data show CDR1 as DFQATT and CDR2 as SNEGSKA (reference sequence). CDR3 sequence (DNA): TGCAGTGCTAGAGGTCTGAGCGCCTCCTACAATGAGCAGTTCTTC. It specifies CSARGLSASYNEQFF.

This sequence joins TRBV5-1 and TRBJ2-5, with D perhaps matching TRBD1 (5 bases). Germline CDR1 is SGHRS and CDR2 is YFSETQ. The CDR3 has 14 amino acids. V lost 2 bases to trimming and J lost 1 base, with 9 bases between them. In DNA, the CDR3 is TGCGCCAGCAGCTTACAGGACGGCCAAGAGACCCAGTACTTC. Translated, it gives CASSLQDGQETQYF.

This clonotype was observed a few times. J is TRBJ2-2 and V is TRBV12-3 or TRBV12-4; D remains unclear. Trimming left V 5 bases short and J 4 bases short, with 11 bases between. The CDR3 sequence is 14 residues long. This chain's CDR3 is CASSRVTLTGELFF. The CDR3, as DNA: TGTGCCAGCAGTAGGGTTACTCTCACCGGGGAGCTGTTTTTT.

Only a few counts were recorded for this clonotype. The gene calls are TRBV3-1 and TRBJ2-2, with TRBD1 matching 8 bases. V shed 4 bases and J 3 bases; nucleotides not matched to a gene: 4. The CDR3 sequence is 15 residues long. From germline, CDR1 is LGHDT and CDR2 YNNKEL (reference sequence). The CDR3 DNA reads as TGTGCCAGCAGCCGAGGACAGGGCTACACCGGGGAGCTGTTTTTT. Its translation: CASSRGQGYTGELFF.

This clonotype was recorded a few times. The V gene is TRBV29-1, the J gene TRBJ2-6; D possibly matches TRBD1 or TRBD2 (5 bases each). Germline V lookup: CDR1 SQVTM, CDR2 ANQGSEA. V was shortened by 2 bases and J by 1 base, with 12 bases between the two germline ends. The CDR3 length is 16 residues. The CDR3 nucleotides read TGCAGCGTTGAAATGGGGGTGACTTCTGGGGCCAACGTCCTGACTTTC. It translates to CSVEMGVTSGANVLTF.

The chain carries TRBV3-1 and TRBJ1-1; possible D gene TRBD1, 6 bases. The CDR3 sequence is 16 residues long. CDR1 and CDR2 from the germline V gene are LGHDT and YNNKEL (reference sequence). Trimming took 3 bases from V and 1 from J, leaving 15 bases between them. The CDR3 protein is CASSHPGGRGNTEAFF. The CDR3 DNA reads TGTGCCAGCAGCCACCCCGGGGGGCGGGGGAACACTGAAGCTTTCTTT.

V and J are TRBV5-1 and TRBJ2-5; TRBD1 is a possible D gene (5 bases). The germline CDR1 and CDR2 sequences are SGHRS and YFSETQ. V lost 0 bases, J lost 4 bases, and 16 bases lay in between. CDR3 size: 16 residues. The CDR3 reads CASSLVGAGGRETQYF. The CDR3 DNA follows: TGCGCCAGCAGCTTGGTAGGGGCCGGTGGTAGAGAGACCCAGTACTTC.

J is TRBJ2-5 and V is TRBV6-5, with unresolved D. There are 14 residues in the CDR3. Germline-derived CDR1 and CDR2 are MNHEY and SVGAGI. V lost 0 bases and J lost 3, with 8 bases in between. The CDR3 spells CASSYSGNEETQYF. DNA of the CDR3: TGTGCCAGCAGTTACTCGGGGAATGAAGAGACCCAGTACTTC.